This entry lists 15 T cell receptor beta chains sequenced from one sample in a study of OX40 agonist ivuxolimab in advanced cancers. The table came from immunoSEQ multiplex PCR; TCRdb's copy has only in-frame clones and leaves some out. The sample records 73,000 or so clones, about 86% being singletons. Sequencing used CD4+ or CD8+ T cells sorted from blood, obtained in a trial of the OX40 agonist ivuxolimab. These receptors all stem from an adult with an advanced solid tumor such as melanoma, head and neck, liver or kidney cancer.

This clone was seen only once. CDR3 region: CASSYGQGNTIYF. DNA of the CDR3: TGTGCCAGCAGTTACGGACAGGGAAACACCATATATTTT. This chain links TRBV6-5 with TRBJ1-3; the D gene is possibly TRBD1 (6 bases). The length of the CDR3 is 13 residues. Germline-derived CDR1 and CDR2 are MNHEY and SVGAGI. Deletions cut 2 bases from V and 4 bases from J, with 6 bases between.

This clone was observed a few times. The chain couples TRBV21-1 to TRBJ2-7. TRBV21-1 is classified as a pseudogene. CDR3 length: 17 amino acids. The CDR3 region has the DNA TGTGCCCTACGAAGGGCTACCCGTACACTCCTCTCCTACGAGCAGTACTTC. Encoded protein: CALRRATRTLLSYEQYF.

The chain has TRBV29-1 and TRBJ1-5; no definite D call. Trimming removed 3 bases from V and 5 bases from J, with 11 bases in between. CDR3 length: 13 residues. Germline assignment: CDR1 SQVTM and CDR2 ANQGSEA. The CDR3 nucleotides are TGCAGCGTTGATGCCGGGAAAGATCAGCCCCAGCATTTT. This sequence encodes CSVDAGKDQPQHF.

V is TRBV14 and J is TRBJ1-2, with 7 bases matching TRBD1. Germline lookup yields CDR1 SGHDN and CDR2 FVKESK. The CDR3 totals 15 residues. V shed 0 bases and J 4 bases; nucleotides not matched to a gene: 5. CDR3 in DNA: TGTGCCAGCAGCCAAGAAGGGGGACAGATCTATGGCTACACCTTC. As protein: CASSQEGGQIYGYTF. Using reference TRBV14 and TRBJ1-2 for the parts outside the CDR3, the full variable domain is EAGVTQFPSHSVIEKGQTVTLRCDPISGHDNLYWYRRVMGKEIKFLLHFVKESKQDESGMPNNRFLAERTGGTYSTLKVQPAELEDSGVYFCASSQEGGQIYGYTFGSGTRLTVV.

The rearrangement uses TRBV19 and TRBJ2-7; 8 bases agree with TRBD2. After removal of 5 bases from V and 3 bases from J, the junction contained 6 bases not matched to a gene. Germline-derived CDR1 and CDR2 are LNHDA and SQIVND (reference sequence). This CDR3 has 14 amino acids. The CDR3 loop is CASSPRTSSYEQYF. CDR3 sequence (DNA): TGTGCCAGTAGTCCCCGGACTAGCAGCTACGAGCAGTACTTC.

The chain recombines TRBV4-3 with TRBJ2-7; no definite D call. Germline V CDR1 and CDR2: LGHNA, YSLEER. Deletions cut 4 bases from V and 0 bases from J, with 10 bases between. The CDR3 extends over 14 amino acids. CDR3 DNA: TGCGCCAGCAGCCCCGCGACGGACTCCTACGAGCAGTACTTC. Protein sequence: CASSPATDSYEQYF.

The chain couples TRBV7-9 to TRBJ1-4; tentative D call: TRBD1 (5 bases). V shed 3 bases and J shed 3 bases, with 8 bases lying between them. The CDR3 is made up of 14 amino acids. Germline CDR1 and CDR2: SEHNR and FQNEAQ (reference sequence). The CDR3 nucleotides read TGTGCCAGCAGCTTCGGGGGGGCTAATGAAAAACTGTTTTTT. This encodes CASSFGGANEKLFF.

V and J are TRBV7-2 and TRBJ2-7; either TRBD1 or TRBD2 may fit D (5 bases each). Germline V lookup: CDR1 SGHTA, CDR2 FQGNSA. The CDR3 loop spans 15 amino acids. With 0 bases removed from V and 5 bases from J, the gap between germline ends came to 14 bases. The DNA for the CDR3 is TGTGCCAGCAGCTTAGCAGGGCCCCAGGGACACGAGCAGTACTTC. It specifies CASSLAGPQGHEQYF.

This chain joins TRBV12-5 and TRBJ2-2; 7 bases fit TRBD1. Trimming took 6 bases from V and 2 from J; bases not matched to a gene: 6. This CDR3 comprises 15 residues. The germline V gene has CDR1 LGHNT and CDR2 FRNRAP. Here the CDR3 DNA reads TGTGCTAGTGGACCGGGACAGTCTAACACCGGGGAGCTGTTTTTT. Amino acid sequence: CASGPGQSNTGELFF.

This chain connects TRBV15 to TRBJ2-3, with 9 bases aligning to TRBD2. Germline assignment: CDR1 LNHNV and CDR2 YYDKDF (reference sequence). The CDR3 covers 16 residues. The ends lost 1 base at V and 0 bases at J; junction bases unmatched: 2. The CDR3 spells CATSRGGGASTDTQYF. DNA of the CDR3: TGTGCCACCAGCAGAGGCGGGGGGGCCAGCACAGATACGCAGTATTTT.

The V and J genes are TRBV11-2 and TRBJ1-3; D might be TRBD1 (6 bases). Germline V gene data show CDR1 as SGHAT and CDR2 as FQNNGV. V lost 4 bases to trimming and J lost 0 bases, with 16 bases between them. The CDR3 has 17 residues. The CDR3 coding sequence is TGTGCCAGCAGCTCACCGGGTCGGGGGCGCTCTGGAAACACCATATATTTT. Its protein product is CASSSPGRGRSGNTIYF. The complete variable domain, with remaining parts taken from reference TRBV11-2 and TRBJ1-3, reads EAGVAQSPRYKIIEKRQSVAFWCNPISGHATLYWYQQILGQGPKLLIQFQNNGVVDDSQLPKDRFSAERLKGVDSTLKIQPAKLEDSAVYLCASSSPGRGRSGNTIYFGEGSWLTVV.

This chain joins TRBV15 and TRBJ2-1, with unresolved D. The V and J ends lost 1 base and 8 bases respectively, with 12 bases between them. This CDR3 has 14 amino acids. Germline V gene data show CDR1 as LNHNV and CDR2 as YYDKDF (reference sequence). The CDR3 region is CATSRVARADEQFF. The CDR3 bases are TGTGCCACCAGCAGAGTGGCACGGGCGGATGAGCAGTTCTTC.

The V and J genes are TRBV7-3 and TRBJ1-1; D gene uncertain. V was shortened by 5 bases and J by 1 base, with 8 bases between the two germline ends. Germline V gene sequence: CDR1 SGHTA, CDR2 FQGTGA. The CDR3 length is 13 residues. CDR3 amino acids: CASSVDGNTEAFF. The CDR3, as DNA: TGTGCCAGCAGCGTGGACGGGAACACTGAAGCTTTCTTT.

The genes are TRBV6-6 and TRBJ1-5; a weak D match, TRBD1 (6 bases). The V end was cut by 6 bases, the J end by 4 bases, with 13 bases between. The CDR3 extends over 14 amino acids. CDR1 and CDR2 from the germline V gene are MNHNY and SVGAGI (reference sequence). The CDR3 protein is CASRSGQRNQPQHF. The CDR3 coding sequence is TGTGCCAGCAGGTCGGGACAAAGAAATCAGCCCCAGCATTTT.

CDR3 protein: CASSPTGPEREVVEQYF. In DNA, the CDR3 is TGTGCCAGCAGCCCGACGGGCCCGGAGCGGGAGGTTGTCGAGCAGTACTTC. The chain combines TRBV5-6 with TRBJ2-7, with 9 bases aligning to TRBD2. Germline V CDR1 and CDR2: SGHDT, YYEEEE. The junction had 17 bases not matched to a gene; V was cut back by 4 bases and J by 6 bases. This CDR3 is built from 17 residues.